These T cell receptor beta chains were read from a single sample in a study of shared clonotypes between healthy human individuals. Here immunoSEQ multiplex PCR was the method, and the copy in TCRdb shows in-frame clones only, minus some. The table shows over a million clones, with around 82% occurring only once. The sample comprised memory CD4+ T cells from PBMCs. The receptors come from a man aged 18-30 years in good health. Some clones in this sample may be carry-over from other donors' samples. The CDR3 runs from the conserved cysteine through the conserved F or W. A D gene is named only where the DNA matches it firmly. A clone size is listed for some rows: how often the clone was seen (once, few, many), or a class if it is expanded.

J: TRBJ1-1; size: few; V: TRBV2; D: TRBD1; CDR3: CASRQRQGLTEAFF; DNA: TGTGCCAGCAGACAAAGACAGGGCCTCACTGAAGCTTTCTTT
J: TRBJ2-5; size: .; V: TRBV5-1; D: .; CDR3: CASSANFPGTQETQYF; DNA: TGCGCCAGCAGCGCCAACTTTCCAGGGACCCAAGAGACCCAGTACTTC
J: TRBJ2-7; size: .; V: TRBV5-4; D: .; CDR3: CASSFPGGKGHEQYF; DNA: TGTGCCAGCAGCTTCCCAGGAGGGAAAGGGCACGAGCAGTACTTC
J: TRBJ2-5; size: many; V: TRBV18; D: .; CDR3: CASSPPFFQETQYF; DNA: TGTGCCAGCTCACCACCGTTCTTCCAAGAGACCCAGTACTTC
J: TRBJ2-1; size: once; V: TRBV28; D: .; CDR3: CASSSSGFEQFF; DNA: TGTGCCAGCAGTTCCTCAGGGTTTGAGCAGTTCTTC
J: TRBJ2-2; size: .; V: TRBV10-3; D: TRBD2; CDR3: CAISESGGRGTGELFF; DNA: TGTGCCATCAGTGAGTCTGGCGGGAGGGGCACCGGGGAGCTGTTTTTT
J: TRBJ1-1; size: .; V: TRBV5-1; D: .; CDR3: CASRVVPMNTEAFF; DNA: TGCGCCAGCAGGGTTGTTCCCATGAACACTGAAGCTTTCTTT
J: TRBJ2-1; size: .; V: TRBV7-3; D: .; CDR3: CASSWGRYNEQFF; DNA: TGTGCCAGCAGCTGGGGCCGCTACAATGAGCAGTTCTTC
J: TRBJ2-1; size: .; V: TRBV2; D: TRBD1; CDR3: CASSWDRTYNEQFF; DNA: TGTGCCAGCAGCTGGGACAGAACCTACAATGAGCAGTTCTTC
J: TRBJ2-3; size: .; V: TRBV4-1; D: .; CDR3: CASSLGTPPDTQYF; DNA: TGCGCCAGCAGCCTAGGGACTCCGCCAGATACGCAGTATTTT
J: TRBJ2-1; size: .; V: TRBV15; D: TRBD2; CDR3: CATSRDRGGPREQFF; DNA: TGTGCCACCAGCAGAGATCGGGGAGGGCCTCGGGAGCAGTTCTTC
J: TRBJ1-2; size: few; V: TRBV25-1; D: .; CDR3: CASSPSGTHAYGYTF; DNA: TGTGCCAGCAGCCCATCCGGGACACACGCCTATGGCTACACCTTC
J: TRBJ2-1; size: .; V: TRBV5-1; D: .; CDR3: CASSSPPSSYNEQFF; DNA: TGCGCCAGCAGTTCACCTCCTAGCTCCTACAATGAGCAGTTCTTC
J: TRBJ2-3; size: .; V: TRBV5-6; D: TRBD2; CDR3: CASSVGLAGGTDTQYF; DNA: TGTGCCAGCAGCGTCGGACTAGCGGGAGGGACAGATACGCAGTATTTT
J: TRBJ2-7; size: .; V: TRBV6-1; D: TRBD2; CDR3: CASSGRGGYEQYF; DNA: TGTGCCAGCAGTGGAAGGGGAGGGTACGAGCAGTACTTC
J: TRBJ2-2; size: .; V: TRBV27; D: .; CDR3: CASSSPRDTGELFF; DNA: TGTGCCAGCAGTTCCCCCCGAGACACCGGGGAGCTGTTTTTT
J: TRBJ2-3; size: .; V: TRBV18; D: .; CDR3: CASSPPGRQLDTQYF; DNA: TGTGCCAGCTCACCACCTGGCAGGCAGCTAGATACGCAGTATTTT
J: TRBJ1-1; size: few; V: TRBV5-1; D: TRBD1; CDR3: CASSHRGDEAFF; DNA: TGCGCCAGCAGCCACAGGGGTGATGAAGCTTTCTTT
J: TRBJ2-7; size: .; V: TRBV7-9; D: .; CDR3: CASSLAQGTRFYEQYF; DNA: TGTGCCAGCAGCTTAGCGCAGGGGACACGTTTCTACGAGCAGTACTTC
J: TRBJ2-5; size: many; V: TRBV14; D: .; CDR3: CASSLNRETQYF; DNA: TGTGCCAGCAGCCTCAACCGGGAGACCCAGTACTTC
J: TRBJ2-5; size: .; V: TRBV2; D: .; CDR3: CASSGGTGETQYF; DNA: TGTGCCAGCAGTGGAGGGACCGGAGAGACCCAGTACTTC
J: TRBJ2-3; size: .; V: TRBV2; D: TRBD1; CDR3: CANGQGGDTQYF; DNA: TGTGCCAATGGACAGGGAGGAGATACGCAGTATTTT
J: TRBJ2-1; size: .; V: TRBV11-1; D: .; CDR3: CASSTTISSSYNEQFF; DNA: TGTGCCAGCAGCACGACTATCTCAAGCTCCTACAATGAGCAGTTCTTC
J: TRBJ1-4; size: .; V: TRBV28; D: .; CDR3: CASSRGQYEKLFF; DNA: TGTGCCAGCAGCCGTGGACAGTACGAAAAACTGTTTTTT
J: TRBJ2-5; size: once; V: TRBV7-3; D: .; CDR3: CASSPPGKETQYF; DNA: TGTGCCAGCAGCCCGCCCGGGAAAGAGACCCAGTACTTC